This passage covers 8 T cell receptor beta chains from one sample sequenced in a study of T cell repertoires in cytomegalovirus infection. Each CDR3 protein is one row after TCRdb ran MiXCR on the reads. Here the sample spans about 920,000 distinct CDR3 sequences, around 32% being singletons. Their antigens are not known. The sample consisted of cultured CD8+ T cells from PBMCs, taken from culture after CMV antigen stimulation. The source of these receptors is a human donor in good health (CMV status not recorded). Some clones in this sample may be carry-over from other donors' samples.

This clonotype was counted many times. The chain recombines TRBV7-6 with TRBJ2-1, with D perhaps TRBD1 (6 bases). Per the germline V gene, CDR1 is SGHVS and CDR2 is FNYEAQ. This CDR3 region has 13 residues. Trimming shortened V by 6 bases and J by 5 bases, and 11 bases separated the two germline ends. CDR3 bases: TGTGCCAGCAGGGGGGCAGGAGACAATGAGCAGTTCTTC. It specifies CASRGAGDNEQFF. Combining the CDR3 with reference TRBV7-6 and TRBJ2-1 gives the whole variable domain GAGVSQSPRYKVTKRGQDVALRCDPISGHVSLYWYRQALGQGPEFLTYFNYEAQQDKSGLPNDRFSAERPEGSISTLTIQRTEQRDSAMYRCASRGAGDNEQFFGPGTRLTVL.

Only a few counts were recorded for this clonotype. The rearrangement joins TRBV6-1 to TRBJ2-1; the D is unclear. The V and J ends lost 4 bases and 7 bases respectively, with 8 bases between them. The CDR3 is made up of 12 amino acids. Germline V gives CDR1 MNHNS, CDR2 SASEGT. The CDR3 region has the DNA TGTGCCAGCAGTGCGTCAGCTAATGAGCAGTTCTTC. Translation gives CASSASANEQFF.

This clonotype was detected only once. The chain couples TRBV6-2 or TRBV6-3 to TRBJ2-7; D gene uncertain. In germline, CDR1 is MNHEY, CDR2 SVGEGT. CDR3 length: 14 residues. This CDR3 reads CASGYSPDSYEQYV. The CDR3 DNA reads TGTGCCAGCGGTTACAGCCCGGATTCCTACGAGCAGTACGTC.

Only a few counts were recorded for this clonotype. The V call is TRBV6-1, the J call TRBJ1-1; TRBD1 aligns across 8 bases. The junction had 6 bases not matched to a gene; V was cut back by 7 bases and J by 5 bases. The CDR3 totals 13 residues. Germline V gene lookup returns CDR1 MNHNS and CDR2 SASEGT. CDR3 amino acids: CASTLTGETEAFF. CDR3 coding DNA: TGTGCCAGCACCTTGACAGGGGAGACTGAAGCTTTCTTT.

The chain combines TRBV5-4 with TRBJ1-4; TRBD1 agrees at 11 bases. CDR1 and CDR2 from the germline V gene are SGHNT and YYREEE (reference sequence). The CDR3 totals 18 residues. Losses at the gene ends were 4 bases for V and 0 bases for J; bases not matched to a gene: 8. CDR3 amino acids: CASSRGDRGIATNEKLFF. The CDR3 DNA reads TGTGCCAGCAGCCGAGGGGACAGGGGGATTGCAACTAATGAAAAACTGTTTTTT.

This clonotype showed up just a few times. V and J are TRBV7-6 and TRBJ2-5; D perhaps matches TRBD2 (6 bases). The V gene lost 4 bases and the J gene lost 1 base, with 10 bases spanning the gap. The CDR3 is 14 amino acids. CDR1 is SGHVS and CDR2 is FNYEAQ in the germline V gene. DNA of the CDR3: TGTGCCAGCAGCTCGAGGGGACTCCAAGAGACCCAGTACTTC. It translates to CASSSRGLQETQYF.

This chain uses TRBV14 with TRBJ2-3, with D perhaps assigned TRBD1 or TRBD2 (5 bases each). This CDR3 is 16 amino acids long. CDR1 SGHDN and CDR2 FVKESK come from the germline V gene. Trimming left V 2 bases short and J 4 bases short, with 16 bases between. The CDR3 protein is CASSQIQGPRSDTQYF. DNA of the CDR3: TGTGCCAGCAGCCAAATTCAGGGACCACGATCAGATACGCAGTATTTT.

This clonotype was seen a single time. The chain carries TRBV14 and TRBJ1-1, with D possibly matching TRBD1 (5 bases). V was trimmed by 2 bases and J by 3 bases, leaving 13 bases between them. The CDR3 is made up of 15 amino acids. Germline assignment: CDR1 SGHDN and CDR2 FVKESK. The CDR3 spells CASSQLSGPHTEAFF. CDR3 coding DNA: TGTGCCAGCAGCCAACTCTCAGGGCCCCACACTGAAGCTTTCTTT.